This TCR beta chain stems from a study of blood T cell repertoires in COVID-19. About the study: In each case, the material was cDNA or gDNA derived from T cells, B-cell-depleted T cells, or PBMCs.

Assay used: immunoSEQ multiplex PCR; TCRdb lists only in-frame clones, some missing. The table includes about 350,000 clones, roughly 87% detected once. The V gene's germline CDR1 is MNHNY and CDR2 SVGAGI (reference sequence). V was clipped by 2 bases and J by 2 bases; unmatched bases: 6. The CDR3 has 15 residues. Seattle cases were enrolled at active infection and followed longitudinally. The TCR comes from a man aged 25 to 40 with COVID-19, enrolled during active disease. Source material: peripheral blood. The chain couples TRBV6-6 to TRBJ2-7; 7 bases are shared with TRBD2. CDR3 sequence reads: CASSYRGGATYEQYF. As DNA, the CDR3 is TGTGCCAGCAGTTACCGGGGAGGGGCCACCTACGAGCAGTACTTC.